The clone carrying this T cell receptor beta chain was counted many times. Antigen specificity is unknown. The junction departs from the called germline gene at one end, perhaps through a read error. Using its own MiXCR run on the reads, TCRdb lists one record per CDR3 protein. In the table there are about 770,000 distinct CDR3 sequences, 25% to 30% of which are singletons. These data belong to a study of T cell repertoires in cytomegalovirus infection. About the research overall: Public TCR beta signature analysis indicated the presence of both CMV infection and matching HLA type.

CDR3 length: 15 residues. Germline V CDR1 and CDR2: SEHNR, FQNEAQ (reference sequence). Whole-study findings and limits: Summed frequency of public TCR beta families distinguished CMV carriers with the relevant HLA. Clonotypes of TCR beta that were HLA-C-restricted and CMV-specific dominated the ex vivo response.

The chain links TRBV7-9 to TRBJ2-1; maybe TRBD1 (6 bases). The input for sequencing was cultured CD8+ T cells from PBMCs, taken from culture after CMV antigen stimulation. The sequence was obtained from a human donor in good health (CMV status not recorded). Some clones in this sample may be carry-over from other donors' samples. CDR3 DNA sequence: TGTGCCAGCACCTTAGGGGGAACGGTCTACAATGAGCAGTTCTTC. It encodes CASTLGGTVYNEQFF.